This TCR beta chain derives from a study of HIV-infected patients and healthy controls. Antiretroviral therapy had run roughly three months, about 14 weeks, before follow-up blood collection. The repertoire came from unfractionated whole blood and reflected all unsorted peripheral T cells. This clonotype showed up many times. Looked up from germline, CDR1 is SGHDT and CDR2 is YYEEEE. Trimming removed 4 bases from V and 8 bases from J, with 15 bases in between. CDR3 length: 13 residues. Alpha and beta constant-region primers primed reverse transcription of approximately 500 ng RNA. Each of the alpha and beta chains got its own library through chain-specific third strand synthesis with indices. MiXCR, applied by TCRdb to the 5' RACE reads, yields one record per CDR3 protein. In the table there are 19,000 or so distinct CDR3 sequences, about 8.7% of which are singletons.

The sequences come from blood, collected during antiretroviral therapy. The source of this sequence is an adult with HIV infection. The V gene is TRBV5-6, the J gene TRBJ1-1, with D hard to call. The DNA for the CDR3 is TGTGCCAGCAGCCCGGAGTCGGGGATCGAAGCTTTCTTT. Amino acid sequence: CASSPESGIEAFF.